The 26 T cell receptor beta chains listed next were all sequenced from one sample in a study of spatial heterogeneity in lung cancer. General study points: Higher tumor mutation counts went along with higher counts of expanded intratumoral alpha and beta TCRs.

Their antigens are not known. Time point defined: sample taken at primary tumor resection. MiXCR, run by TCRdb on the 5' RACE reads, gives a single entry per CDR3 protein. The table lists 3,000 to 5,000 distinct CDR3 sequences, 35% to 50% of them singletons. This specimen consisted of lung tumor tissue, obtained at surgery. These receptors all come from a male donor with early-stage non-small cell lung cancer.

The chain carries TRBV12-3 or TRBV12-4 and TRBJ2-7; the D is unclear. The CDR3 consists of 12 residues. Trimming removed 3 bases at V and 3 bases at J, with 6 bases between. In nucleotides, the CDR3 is TGTGCCAGCAGTTTCCGTGGCTACGAGCAGTACTTC. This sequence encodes CASSFRGYEQYF.

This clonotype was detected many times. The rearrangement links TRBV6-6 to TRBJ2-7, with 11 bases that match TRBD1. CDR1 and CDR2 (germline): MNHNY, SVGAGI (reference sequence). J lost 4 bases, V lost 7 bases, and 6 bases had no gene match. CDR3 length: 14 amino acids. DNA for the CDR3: TGTGCCAGCACCTTCGGACAGGGGGCGTACGAGCAGTACTTC. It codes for CASTFGQGAYEQYF.

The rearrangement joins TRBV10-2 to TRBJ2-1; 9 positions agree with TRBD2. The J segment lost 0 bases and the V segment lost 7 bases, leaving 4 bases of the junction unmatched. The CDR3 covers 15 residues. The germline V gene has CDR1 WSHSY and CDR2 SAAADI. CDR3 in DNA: TGCGCCAGCATGGGCGGGGGGGTCTCCTACAATGAGCAGTTCTTC. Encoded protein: CASMGGGVSYNEQFF.

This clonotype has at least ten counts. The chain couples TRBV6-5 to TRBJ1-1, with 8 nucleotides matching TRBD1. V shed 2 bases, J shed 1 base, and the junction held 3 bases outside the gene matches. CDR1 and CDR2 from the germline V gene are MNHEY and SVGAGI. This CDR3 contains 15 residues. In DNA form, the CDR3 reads TGTGCCAGCAGTTACATGACAGGGGAGAACACTGAAGCTTTCTTT. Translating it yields CASSYMTGENTEAFF.

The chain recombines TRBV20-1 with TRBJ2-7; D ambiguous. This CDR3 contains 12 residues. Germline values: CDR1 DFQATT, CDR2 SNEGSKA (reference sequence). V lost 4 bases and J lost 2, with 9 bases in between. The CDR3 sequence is CSATGRTYEQYF. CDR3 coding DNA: TGCAGTGCTACAGGACGGACCTACGAGCAGTACTTC.

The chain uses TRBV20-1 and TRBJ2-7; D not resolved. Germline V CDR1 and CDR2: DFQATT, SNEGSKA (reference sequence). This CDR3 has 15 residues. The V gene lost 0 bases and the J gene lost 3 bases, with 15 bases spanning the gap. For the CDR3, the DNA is TGCAGTGCTAGAGAGGGCCACTCTGGCGTCTACGAGCAGTACTTC. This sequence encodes CSAREGHSGVYEQYF.

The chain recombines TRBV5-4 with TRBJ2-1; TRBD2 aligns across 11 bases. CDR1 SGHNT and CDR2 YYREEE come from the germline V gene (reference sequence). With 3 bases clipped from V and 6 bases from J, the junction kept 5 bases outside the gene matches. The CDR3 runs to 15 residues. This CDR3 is CASSSTSGSRNEQFF. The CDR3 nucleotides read TGTGCCAGCAGCTCCACTAGCGGGAGCCGCAATGAGCAGTTCTTC. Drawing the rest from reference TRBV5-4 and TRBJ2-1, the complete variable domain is ETGVTQSPTHLIKTRGQQVTLRCSSQSGHNTVSWYQQALGQGPQFIFQYYREEENGRGNFPPRFSGLQFPNYSSELNVNALELDDSALYLCASSSTSGSRNEQFFGPGTRLTVL.

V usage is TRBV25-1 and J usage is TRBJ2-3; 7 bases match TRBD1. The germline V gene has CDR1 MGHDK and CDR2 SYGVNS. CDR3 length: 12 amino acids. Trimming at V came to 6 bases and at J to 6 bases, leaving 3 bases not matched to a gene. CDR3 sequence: CASRTTGDTQYF. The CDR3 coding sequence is TGTGCCAGCAGAACGACAGGGGATACGCAGTATTTT.

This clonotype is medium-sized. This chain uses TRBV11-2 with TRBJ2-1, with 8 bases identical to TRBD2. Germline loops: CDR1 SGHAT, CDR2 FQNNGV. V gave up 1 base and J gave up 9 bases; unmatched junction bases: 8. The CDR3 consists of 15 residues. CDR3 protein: CASSLAGREKSEQFF. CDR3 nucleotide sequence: TGTGCCAGCAGCTTAGCCGGGAGGGAGAAATCTGAGCAGTTCTTC.

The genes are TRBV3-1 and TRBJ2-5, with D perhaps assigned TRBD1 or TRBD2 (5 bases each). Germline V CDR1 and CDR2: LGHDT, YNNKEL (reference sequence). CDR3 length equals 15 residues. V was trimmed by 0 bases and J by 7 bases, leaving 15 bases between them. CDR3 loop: CASSQELGAVGTQYF. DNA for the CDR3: TGTGCCAGCAGCCAAGAACTAGGGGCTGTTGGGACCCAGTACTTC.

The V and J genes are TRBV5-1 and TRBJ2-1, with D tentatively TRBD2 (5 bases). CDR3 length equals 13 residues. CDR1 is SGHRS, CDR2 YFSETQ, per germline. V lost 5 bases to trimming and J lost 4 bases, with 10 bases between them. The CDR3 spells CASSSDSYNEQFF. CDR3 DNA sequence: TGCGCCAGCAGTAGCGACTCATACAATGAGCAGTTCTTC.

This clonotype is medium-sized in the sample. The CDR3 here is CSARGVAGAYEQYF. In DNA, the CDR3 is TGCAGTGCTAGGGGGGTAGCGGGAGCATACGAGCAGTACTTC. The chain couples TRBV20-1 to TRBJ2-7; 9 nucleotides match TRBD2. The CDR3 covers 14 residues. Trimming took 3 bases from V and 4 from J; bases not matched to a gene: 7. Germline V gene sequence: CDR1 DFQATT, CDR2 SNEGSKA (reference sequence).

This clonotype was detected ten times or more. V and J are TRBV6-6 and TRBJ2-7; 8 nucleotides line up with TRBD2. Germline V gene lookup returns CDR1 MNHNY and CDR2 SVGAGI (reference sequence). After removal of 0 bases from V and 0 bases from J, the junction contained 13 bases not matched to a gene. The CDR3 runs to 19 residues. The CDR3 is CASSYSKLAAKRGSYEQYF. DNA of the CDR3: TGTGCCAGCAGTTACTCGAAACTAGCGGCCAAGAGGGGCTCCTACGAGCAGTACTTC.

In nucleotides, the CDR3 is TGTGCCATCAGTGAAGGCGGGGGGGCAGGAGATACGCAGTATTTT. Translation gives CAISEGGGAGDTQYF. The chain is built from TRBV10-3 and TRBJ2-3; 9 bases align to TRBD2. The CDR3 is 15 amino acids. Trimming removed 3 bases from V and 5 bases from J; junction bases left unmatched: 6. In germline, CDR1 is ENHRY, CDR2 SYGVKD.

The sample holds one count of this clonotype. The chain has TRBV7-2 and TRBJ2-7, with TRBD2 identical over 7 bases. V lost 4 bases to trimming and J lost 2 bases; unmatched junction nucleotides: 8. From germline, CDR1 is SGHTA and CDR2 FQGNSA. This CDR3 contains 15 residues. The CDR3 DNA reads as TGTGCCAGCAGCTACGCCGGGACTACGCCCTACGAGCAGTACTTC. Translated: CASSYAGTTPYEQYF. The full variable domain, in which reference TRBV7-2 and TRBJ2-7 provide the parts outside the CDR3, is GAGVSQSPSNKVTEKGKDVELRCDPISGHTALYWYRQSLGQGLEFLIYFQGNSAPDKSGLPSDRFSAERTGGSVSTLTIQRTQQEDSAVYLCASSYAGTTPYEQYFGPGTRLTVT.

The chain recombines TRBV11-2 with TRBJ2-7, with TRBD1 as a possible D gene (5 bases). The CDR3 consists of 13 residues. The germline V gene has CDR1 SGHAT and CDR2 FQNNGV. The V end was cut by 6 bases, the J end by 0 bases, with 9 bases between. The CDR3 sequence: CASRRGNSYEQYF. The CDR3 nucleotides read TGTGCCAGCAGAAGGGGAAACTCCTACGAGCAGTACTTC.

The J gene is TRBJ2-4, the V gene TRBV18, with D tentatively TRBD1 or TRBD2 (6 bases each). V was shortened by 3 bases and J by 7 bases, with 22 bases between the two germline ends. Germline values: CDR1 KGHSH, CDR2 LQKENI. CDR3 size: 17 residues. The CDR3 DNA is TGTGCCAGCTCACCTCCCGGAGTCAGGGGAGGACTTAACATTCAGTACTTC. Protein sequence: CASSPPGVRGGLNIQYF.

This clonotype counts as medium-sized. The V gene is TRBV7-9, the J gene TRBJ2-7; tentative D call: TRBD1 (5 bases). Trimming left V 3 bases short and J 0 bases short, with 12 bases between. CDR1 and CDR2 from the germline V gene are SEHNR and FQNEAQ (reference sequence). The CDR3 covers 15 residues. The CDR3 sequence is CASSLAQADSYEQYF. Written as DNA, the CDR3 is TGTGCCAGCAGCTTGGCACAGGCCGACTCCTACGAGCAGTACTTC.

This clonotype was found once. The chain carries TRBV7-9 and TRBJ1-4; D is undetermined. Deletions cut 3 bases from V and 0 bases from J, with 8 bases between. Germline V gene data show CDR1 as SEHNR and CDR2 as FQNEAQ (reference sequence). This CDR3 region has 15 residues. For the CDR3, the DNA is TGTGCCAGCAGCTTCGGCCAGTCAACTAATGAAAAACTGTTTTTT. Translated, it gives CASSFGQSTNEKLFF. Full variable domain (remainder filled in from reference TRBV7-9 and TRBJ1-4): DTGVSQNPRHKITKRGQNVTFRCDPISEHNRLYWYRQTLGQGPEFLTYFQNEAQLEKSRLLSDRFSAERPKGSFSTLEIQRTEQGDSAMYLCASSFGQSTNEKLFFGSGTQLSVL.

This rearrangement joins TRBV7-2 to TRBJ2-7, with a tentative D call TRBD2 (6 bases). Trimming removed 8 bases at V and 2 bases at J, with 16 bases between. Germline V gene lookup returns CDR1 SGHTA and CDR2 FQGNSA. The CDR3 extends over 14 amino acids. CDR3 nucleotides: TGTGCCAGCCTGGCTGGGGAGGCCCCCTACGAGCAGTACTTC. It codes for CASLAGEAPYEQYF.

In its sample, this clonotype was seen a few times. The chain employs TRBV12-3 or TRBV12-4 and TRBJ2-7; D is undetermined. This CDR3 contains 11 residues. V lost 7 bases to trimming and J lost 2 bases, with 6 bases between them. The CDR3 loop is CASMRTYEQYF. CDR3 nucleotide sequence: TGTGCCAGCATGAGAACCTACGAGCAGTACTTC.

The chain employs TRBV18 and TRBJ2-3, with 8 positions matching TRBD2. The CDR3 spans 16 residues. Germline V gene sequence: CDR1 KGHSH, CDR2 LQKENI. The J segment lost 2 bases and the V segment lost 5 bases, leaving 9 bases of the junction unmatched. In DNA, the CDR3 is TGTGCCAGCTCAAGGTGGGCTAGCGGGTCCACAGATACGCAGTATTTT. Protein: CASSRWASGSTDTQYF. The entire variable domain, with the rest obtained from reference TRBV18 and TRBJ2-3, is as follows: NAGVMQNPRHLVRRRGQEARLRCSPMKGHSHVYWYRQLPEEGLKFMVYLQKENIIDESGMPKERFSAEFPKEGPSILRIQQVVRGDSAAYFCASSRWASGSTDTQYFGPGTRLTVL.

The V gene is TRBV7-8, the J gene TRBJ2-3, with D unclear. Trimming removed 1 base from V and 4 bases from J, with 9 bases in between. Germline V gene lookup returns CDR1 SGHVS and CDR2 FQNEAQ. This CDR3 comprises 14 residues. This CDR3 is CASSLEGRSDTQYF. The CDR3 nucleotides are TGTGCCAGCAGCTTAGAGGGCAGATCAGATACGCAGTATTTT.

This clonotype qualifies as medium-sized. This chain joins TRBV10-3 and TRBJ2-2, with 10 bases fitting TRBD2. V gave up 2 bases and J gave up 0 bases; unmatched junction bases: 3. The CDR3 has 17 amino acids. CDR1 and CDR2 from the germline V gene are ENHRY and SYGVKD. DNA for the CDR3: TGTGCCATCAGTGAGACTAGCGGGGAAGCGAACACCGGGGAGCTGTTTTTT. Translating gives CAISETSGEANTGELFF.

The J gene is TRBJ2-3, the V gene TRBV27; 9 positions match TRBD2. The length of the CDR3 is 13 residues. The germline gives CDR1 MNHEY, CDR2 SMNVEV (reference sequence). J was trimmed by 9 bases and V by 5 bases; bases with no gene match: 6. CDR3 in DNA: TGTGCCAGCAGTCCCCGGACTAGCGACACGCAGTATTTT. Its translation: CASSPRTSDTQYF.

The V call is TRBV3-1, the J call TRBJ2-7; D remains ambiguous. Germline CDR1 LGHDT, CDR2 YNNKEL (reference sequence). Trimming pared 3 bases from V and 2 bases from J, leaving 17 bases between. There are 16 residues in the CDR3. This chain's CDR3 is CASSQSSSYGTYEQYF. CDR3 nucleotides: TGTGCCAGCAGCCAGTCATCTTCGTACGGCACCTACGAGCAGTACTTC.